Detailed here is one T cell receptor beta chain. Its antigen is unidentified. This specimen comes from a study of OX40 agonist ivuxolimab in advanced cancers. Study information: Among those enrolled, mean age was 60 years (range about 23 to 90) and approximately 80% were male. Whole-study findings and limits: With doses of 0.1-3.0 mg/kg, partial responders showed among the lowest clonal expansion. The study observed clonal expansion of CD4+ and CD8+ blood T cells by week 6 at 0.1 to 3.0 mg/kg.

This CDR3 spans 14 amino acids. V lost 3 bases to trimming and J lost 3 bases; unmatched junction nucleotides: 4. The germline V gene encodes CDR1 SGHTA and CDR2 FQGNSA. Profiling relied on immunoSEQ multiplex PCR, and the TCRdb table lists in-frame clones only, not all of them. Here the sample spans some 60,000 clones, less than 95% being singletons. This clonotype originated in an adult with an advanced solid tumor such as melanoma, head and neck, liver or kidney cancer. The starting material was CD4+ or CD8+ T cells sorted from blood, obtained in a trial of the OX40 agonist ivuxolimab. The V call is TRBV7-2, the J call TRBJ2-7; 8 bases align to TRBD1. The CDR3 spells CASSFDRGSYEQYF. The CDR3 DNA reads as TGTGCCAGCAGCTTCGACAGGGGAAGCTACGAGCAGTACTTC.